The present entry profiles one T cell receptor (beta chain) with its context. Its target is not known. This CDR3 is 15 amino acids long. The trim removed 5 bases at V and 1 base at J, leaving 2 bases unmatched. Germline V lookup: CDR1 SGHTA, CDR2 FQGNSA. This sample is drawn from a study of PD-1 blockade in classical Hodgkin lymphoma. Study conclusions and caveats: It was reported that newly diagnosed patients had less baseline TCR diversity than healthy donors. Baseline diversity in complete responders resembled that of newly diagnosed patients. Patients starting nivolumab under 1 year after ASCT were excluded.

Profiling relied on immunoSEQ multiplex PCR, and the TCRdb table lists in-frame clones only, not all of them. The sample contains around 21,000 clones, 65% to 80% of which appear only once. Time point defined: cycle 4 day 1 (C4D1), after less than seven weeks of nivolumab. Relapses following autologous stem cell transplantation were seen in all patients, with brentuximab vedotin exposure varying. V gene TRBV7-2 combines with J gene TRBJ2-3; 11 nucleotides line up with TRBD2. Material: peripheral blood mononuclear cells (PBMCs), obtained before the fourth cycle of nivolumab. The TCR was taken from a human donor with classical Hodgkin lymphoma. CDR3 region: CASSGGLAGTDTQYF. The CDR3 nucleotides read TGTGCCAGCAGCGGGGGACTAGCGGGCACAGATACGCAGTATTTT.